The 3 T cell receptor beta chains given below trace back to one sample, sequenced in a study of patients and donors after allogeneic stem cell transplantation. TCRdb itself ran the RT-PCR reads through MiXCR, one entry per CDR3 protein. This sample carries 85,000 to 90,000 distinct CDR3 sequences, around 48% of them seen once, and the ten largest clones take 60% to 75%. Specimen: blood, either unsorted or a sorted T cell fraction (not recorded which). These receptor sequences come from a human donor who was either an allogeneic HSCT recipient or a stem cell or donor lymphocyte infusion donor (not recorded which). It is not recorded whose cells these are; they may come from a transplant donor.

The rearrangement joins TRBV10-3 to TRBJ1-5; possibly TRBD1 for D (5 bases). Trimming removed 0 bases at V and 0 bases at J, with 6 bases between. The CDR3 covers 15 residues. Germline V gene lookup returns CDR1 ENHRY and CDR2 SYGVKD. CDR3 nucleotide sequence: TGTGCCATCAGTGAGTCGACAGCTAGCAATCAGCCCCAGCATTTT. Protein: CAISESTASNQPQHF.

This clonotype was counted between two and nine times. V is TRBV10-3 and J is TRBJ1-5; no reliable D call. This CDR3 has 16 amino acids. V shed 4 bases and J shed 3 bases, with 16 bases lying between them. From germline, CDR1 is ENHRY and CDR2 SYGVKD. CDR3 sequence (DNA): TGTGCCATCAGTGCTGGCACTATTAACTACAATCAGCCCCAGCATTTT. Its protein product is CAISAGTINYNQPQHF.

The chain joins TRBV24-1 to TRBJ2-7; D uncertain. CDR1 and CDR2 (germline): KGHDR, SFDVKD. This CDR3 is built from 13 residues. Trimming pared 10 bases from V and 3 bases from J, leaving 15 bases between. In DNA form, the CDR3 reads TGTGCCACGGAGACACCTAACCTCTACGAGCAGTACTTC. It specifies CATETPNLYEQYF.